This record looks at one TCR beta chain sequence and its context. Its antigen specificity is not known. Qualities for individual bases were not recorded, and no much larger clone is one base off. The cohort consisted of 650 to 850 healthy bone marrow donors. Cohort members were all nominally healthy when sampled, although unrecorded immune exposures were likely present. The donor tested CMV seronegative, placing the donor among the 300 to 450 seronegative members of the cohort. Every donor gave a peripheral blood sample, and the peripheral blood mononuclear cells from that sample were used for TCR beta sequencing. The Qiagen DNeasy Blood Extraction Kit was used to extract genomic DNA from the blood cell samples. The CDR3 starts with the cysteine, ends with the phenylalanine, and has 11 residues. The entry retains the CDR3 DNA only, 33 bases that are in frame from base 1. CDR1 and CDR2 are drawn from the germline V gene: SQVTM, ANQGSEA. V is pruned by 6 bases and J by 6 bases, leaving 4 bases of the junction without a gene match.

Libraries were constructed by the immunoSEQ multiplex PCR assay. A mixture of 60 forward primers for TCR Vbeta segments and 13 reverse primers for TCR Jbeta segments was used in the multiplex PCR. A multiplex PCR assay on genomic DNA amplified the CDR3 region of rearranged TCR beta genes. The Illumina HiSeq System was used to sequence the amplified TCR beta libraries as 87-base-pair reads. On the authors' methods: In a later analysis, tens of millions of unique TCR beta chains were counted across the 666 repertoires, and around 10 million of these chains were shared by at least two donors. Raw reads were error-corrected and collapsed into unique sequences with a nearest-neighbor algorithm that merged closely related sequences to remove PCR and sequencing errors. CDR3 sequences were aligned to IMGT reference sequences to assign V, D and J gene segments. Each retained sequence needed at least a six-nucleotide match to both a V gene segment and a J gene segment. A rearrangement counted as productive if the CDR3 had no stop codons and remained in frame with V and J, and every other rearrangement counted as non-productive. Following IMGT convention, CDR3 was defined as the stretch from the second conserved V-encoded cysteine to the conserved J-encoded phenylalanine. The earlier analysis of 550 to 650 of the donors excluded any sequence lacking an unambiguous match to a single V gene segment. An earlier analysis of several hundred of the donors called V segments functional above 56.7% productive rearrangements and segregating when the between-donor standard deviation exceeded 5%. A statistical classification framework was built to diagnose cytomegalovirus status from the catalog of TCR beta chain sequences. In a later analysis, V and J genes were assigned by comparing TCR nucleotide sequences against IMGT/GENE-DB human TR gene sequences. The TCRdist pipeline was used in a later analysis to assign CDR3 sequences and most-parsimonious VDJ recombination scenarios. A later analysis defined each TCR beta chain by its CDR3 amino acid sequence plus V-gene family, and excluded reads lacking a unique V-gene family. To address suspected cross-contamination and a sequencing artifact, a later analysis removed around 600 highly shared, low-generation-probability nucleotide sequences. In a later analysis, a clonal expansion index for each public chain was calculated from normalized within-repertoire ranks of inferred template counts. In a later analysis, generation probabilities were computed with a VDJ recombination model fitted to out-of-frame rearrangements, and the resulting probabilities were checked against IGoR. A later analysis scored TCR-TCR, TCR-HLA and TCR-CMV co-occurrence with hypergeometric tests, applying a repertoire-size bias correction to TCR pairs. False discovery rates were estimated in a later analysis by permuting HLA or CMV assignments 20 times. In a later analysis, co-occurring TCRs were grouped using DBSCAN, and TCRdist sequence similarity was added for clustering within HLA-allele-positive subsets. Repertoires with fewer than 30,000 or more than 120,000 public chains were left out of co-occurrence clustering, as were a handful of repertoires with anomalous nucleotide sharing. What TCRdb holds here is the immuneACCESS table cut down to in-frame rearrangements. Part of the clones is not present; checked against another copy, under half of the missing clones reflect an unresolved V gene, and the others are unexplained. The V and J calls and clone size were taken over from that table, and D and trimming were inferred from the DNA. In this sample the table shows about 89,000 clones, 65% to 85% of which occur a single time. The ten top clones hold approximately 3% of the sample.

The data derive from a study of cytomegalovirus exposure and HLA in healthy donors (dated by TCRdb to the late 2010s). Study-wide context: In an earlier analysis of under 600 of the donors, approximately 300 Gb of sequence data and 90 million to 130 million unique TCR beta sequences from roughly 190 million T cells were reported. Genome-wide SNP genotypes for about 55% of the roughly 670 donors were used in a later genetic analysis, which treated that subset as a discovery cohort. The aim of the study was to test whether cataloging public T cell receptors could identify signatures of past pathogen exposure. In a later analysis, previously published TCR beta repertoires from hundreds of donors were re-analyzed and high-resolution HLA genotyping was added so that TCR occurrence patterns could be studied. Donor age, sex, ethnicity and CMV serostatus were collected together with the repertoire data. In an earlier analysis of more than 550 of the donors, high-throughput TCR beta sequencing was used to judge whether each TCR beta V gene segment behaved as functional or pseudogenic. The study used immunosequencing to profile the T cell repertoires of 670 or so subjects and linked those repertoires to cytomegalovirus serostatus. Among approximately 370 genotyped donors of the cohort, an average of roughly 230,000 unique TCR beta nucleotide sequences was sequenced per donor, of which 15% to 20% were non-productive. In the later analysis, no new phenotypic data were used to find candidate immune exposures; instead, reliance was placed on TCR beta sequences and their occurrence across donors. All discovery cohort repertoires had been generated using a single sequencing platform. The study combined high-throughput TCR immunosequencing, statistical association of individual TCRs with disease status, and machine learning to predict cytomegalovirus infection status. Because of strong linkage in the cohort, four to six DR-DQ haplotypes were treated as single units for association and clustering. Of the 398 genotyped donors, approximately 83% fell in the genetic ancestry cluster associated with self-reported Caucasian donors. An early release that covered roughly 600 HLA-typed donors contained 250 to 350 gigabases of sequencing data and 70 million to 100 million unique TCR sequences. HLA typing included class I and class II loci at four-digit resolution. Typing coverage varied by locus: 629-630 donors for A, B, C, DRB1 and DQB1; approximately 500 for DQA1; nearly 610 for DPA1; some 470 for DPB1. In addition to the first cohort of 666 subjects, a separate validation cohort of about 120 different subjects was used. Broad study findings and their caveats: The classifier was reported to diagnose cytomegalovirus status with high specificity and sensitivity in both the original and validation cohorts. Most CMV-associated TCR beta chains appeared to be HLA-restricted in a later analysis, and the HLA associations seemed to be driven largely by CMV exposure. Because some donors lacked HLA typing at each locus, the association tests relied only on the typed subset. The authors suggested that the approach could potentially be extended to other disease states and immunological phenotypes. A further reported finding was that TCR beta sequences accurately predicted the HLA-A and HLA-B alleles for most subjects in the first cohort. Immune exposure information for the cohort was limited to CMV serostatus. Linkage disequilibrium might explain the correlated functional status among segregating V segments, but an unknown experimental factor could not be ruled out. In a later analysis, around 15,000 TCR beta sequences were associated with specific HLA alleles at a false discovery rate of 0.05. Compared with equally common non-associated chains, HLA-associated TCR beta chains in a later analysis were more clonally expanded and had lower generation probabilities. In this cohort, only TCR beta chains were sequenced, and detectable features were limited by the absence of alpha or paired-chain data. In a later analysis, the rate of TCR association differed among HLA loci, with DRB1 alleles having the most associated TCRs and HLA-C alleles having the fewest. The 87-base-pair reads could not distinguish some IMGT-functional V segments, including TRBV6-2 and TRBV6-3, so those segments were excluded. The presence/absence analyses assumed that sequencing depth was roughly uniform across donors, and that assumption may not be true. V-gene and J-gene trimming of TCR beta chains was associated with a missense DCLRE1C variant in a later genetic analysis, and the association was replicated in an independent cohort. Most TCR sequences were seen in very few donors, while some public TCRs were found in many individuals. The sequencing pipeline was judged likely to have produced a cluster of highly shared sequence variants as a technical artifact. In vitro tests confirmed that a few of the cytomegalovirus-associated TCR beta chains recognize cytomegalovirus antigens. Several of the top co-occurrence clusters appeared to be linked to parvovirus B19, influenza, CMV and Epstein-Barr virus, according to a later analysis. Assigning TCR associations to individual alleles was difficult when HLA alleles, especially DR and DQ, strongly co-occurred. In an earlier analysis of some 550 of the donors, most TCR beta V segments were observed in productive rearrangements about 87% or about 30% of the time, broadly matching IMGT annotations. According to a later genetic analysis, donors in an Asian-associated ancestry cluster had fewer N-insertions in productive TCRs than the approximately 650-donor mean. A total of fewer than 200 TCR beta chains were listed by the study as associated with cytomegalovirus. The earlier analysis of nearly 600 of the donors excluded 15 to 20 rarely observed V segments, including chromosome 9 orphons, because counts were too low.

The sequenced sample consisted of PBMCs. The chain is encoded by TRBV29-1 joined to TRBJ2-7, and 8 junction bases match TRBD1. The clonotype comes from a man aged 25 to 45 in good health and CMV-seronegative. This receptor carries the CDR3 CSVGDRGEQYF. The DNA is TGCAGCGTCGGAGACAGGGGCGAGCAGTACTTC.